A single sample gave rise to the 16 T cell receptor beta chains below, sequenced in a study of blood T cell repertoires in COVID-19. Some clones are missing from TCRdb's copy, which holds only in-frame ones; the method was immunoSEQ multiplex PCR. Among 150,000 or so clones listed, nearly 80% were seen once. Sequenced: peripheral blood. Receptor source: a man aged 80 or over with acute or convalescent COVID-19.

The rearrangement joins TRBV6-6 to TRBJ2-7; D possibly corresponds to TRBD1 (5 bases). This CDR3 has 14 amino acids. Germline CDR1 is MNHNY and CDR2 is SVGAGI (reference sequence). Trimming took 0 bases from V and 1 from J, leaving 7 bases between them. The chain's CDR3 is CASSYSPGSYEQYV. CDR3 bases: TGTGCCAGCAGTTACTCTCCAGGGTCCTACGAGCAGTACGTC.

The chain carries TRBV15 and TRBJ1-3; 7 nucleotides line up with TRBD1. V shed 3 bases, J shed 4 bases, and the junction held 12 bases outside the gene matches. Germline V gives CDR1 LNHNV, CDR2 YYDKDF (reference sequence). The CDR3 has 17 amino acids. CDR3: CATSRRREGTVGNTIYF. Written as DNA, the CDR3 is TGTGCCACCAGCAGGCGACGGGAAGGGACAGTAGGAAACACCATATATTTT.

The rearrangement uses TRBV19 and TRBJ2-7, with D maybe TRBD2 (6 bases). This CDR3 is built from 14 residues. Deletions cut 3 bases from V and 3 bases from J, with 12 bases between. Germline V lookup: CDR1 LNHDA, CDR2 SQIVND (reference sequence). This CDR3 is CASSIAWGDYEQYF. The CDR3 nucleotides are TGTGCCAGTAGTATTGCCTGGGGGGACTACGAGCAGTACTTC.

Regarding this clone: In the same sample, other DNA sequences code for this CDR3. This sequence joins TRBV3-1 (or the pseudogene TRBV3-2) and TRBJ2-3; TRBD1 matches at 8 bases. CDR1 is LGHDT, CDR2 YNNKEL, per germline (reference sequence). This CDR3 has 14 residues. J gave up 4 bases and V 4 bases, and 4 bases lay outside the gene matches. CDR3 region: CASSLGQGADTQYF. As DNA, the CDR3 is TGTGCCAGCAGCCTTGGACAGGGTGCAGATACGCAGTATTTT.

The V call is TRBV6-5, the J call TRBJ1-1; 7 bases line up with TRBD1. The V gene end was trimmed by 6 bases and the J gene end by 1 base; junction bases not matched to a gene: 5. CDR1 and CDR2 from the germline V gene are MNHEY and SVGAGI. The CDR3 has 14 amino acids. The CDR3 loop is CASRYRGGNTEAFF. CDR3 nucleotide sequence: TGTGCCAGCAGATACAGGGGAGGGAACACTGAAGCTTTCTTT.

There are a few counts of this clone. V usage is TRBV11-3 and J usage is TRBJ1-5, with D unclear. CDR3 length: 15 residues. Germline V lookup: CDR1 SGHNT, CDR2 YENEEA. V lost 0 bases and J lost 1, with 7 bases in between. The DNA of the CDR3 is TGTGCCAGCAGCTTAGATGGCGGCAGCAATCAGCCCCAGCATTTT. The encoded protein is CASSLDGGSNQPQHF.

This chain uses TRBV19 with TRBJ2-2; 12 bases line up with TRBD1. Per the germline V gene, CDR1 is LNHDA and CDR2 is SQIVND (reference sequence). The CDR3 has 15 amino acids. V dropped 6 bases and J dropped 4; count of bases not matched to a gene: 3. CDR3 nucleotides: TGTGCCAGTAGCCTGGGACAGGGGGCCACCGGGGAGCTGTTTTTT. Translated, it gives CASSLGQGATGELFF.

The chain carries TRBV5-1 and TRBJ1-1; the D is unclear. CDR1 SGHRS and CDR2 YFSETQ come from the germline V gene. The CDR3 is 15 residues long. V was clipped by 4 bases and J by 1 base, with 14 bases between them. The CDR3 coding sequence is TGCGCCAGCAGCGTGGCTGGCGCGGGGAACACTGAAGCTTTCTTT. This gives the protein CASSVAGAGNTEAFF.

This clone was seen just once. Other DNA sequences in the sample encode the same CDR3. V usage is TRBV19 and J usage is TRBJ1-2; 7 bases are shared with TRBD1. Germline-derived CDR1 and CDR2 are LNHDA and SQIVND (reference sequence). This CDR3 spans 15 amino acids. V shed 1 base and J 1 base; nucleotides not matched to a gene: 3. CDR3 nucleotide sequence: TGTGCCAGTAGTATAGGTCGGGACAGTAACTATGGCTACACCTTC. Residues: CASSIGRDSNYGYTF.

V gene TRBV11-2 combines with J gene TRBJ1-1, with 8 nucleotides matching TRBD1. This CDR3 has 15 amino acids. From germline, CDR1 is SGHAT and CDR2 FQNNGV. The J segment lost 0 bases and the V segment lost 5 bases, leaving 5 bases of the junction unmatched. The chain's CDR3 is CASSPRGLMNTEAFF. The DNA of the CDR3 is TGTGCCAGCAGCCCCAGGGGGCTCATGAACACTGAAGCTTTCTTT.

V usage is TRBV2 and J usage is TRBJ1-1, with D possibly being TRBD1 (5 bases). This CDR3 comprises 15 residues. With 6 bases removed from V and 5 bases from J, the gap between germline ends came to 19 bases. Germline values: CDR1 SNHLY, CDR2 FYNNEI. CDR3 coding DNA: TGTGCCAGCAGGCCTGAGTTGGCCGCAGGGACTGAAGCTTTCTTT. This translates into CASRPELAAGTEAFF. Together with reference TRBV2 and TRBJ1-1, the CDR3 gives the full variable domain: EPEVTQTPSHQVTQMGQEVILRCVPISNHLYFYWYRQILGQKVEFLVSFYNNEISEKSEIFDDQFSVERPDGSNFTLKIRSTKLEDSAMYFCASRPELAAGTEAFFGQGTRLTVV.

The chain carries TRBV6-1 and TRBJ2-7; 10 bases line up with TRBD1. Per the germline V gene, CDR1 is MNHNS and CDR2 is SASEGT. With 3 bases clipped from V and 5 bases from J, the junction kept 7 bases outside the gene matches. CDR3 size: 15 residues. In DNA form, the CDR3 reads TGTGCCAGCAGTGATCGACAGGGGGCAGGGAACGAGCAGTACTTC. Residues: CASSDRQGAGNEQYF.

This chain uses TRBV3-1 (or the pseudogene TRBV3-2) with TRBJ2-5; 7 bases are shared with TRBD2. CDR3 length: 13 residues. Germline V lookup: CDR1 LGHDT, CDR2 YNNKEL (reference sequence). V shed 8 bases, J shed 5 bases, and the junction held 8 bases outside the gene matches. The CDR3 here is CASWASGWETQYF. CDR3 sequence (DNA): TGTGCCAGCTGGGCTAGCGGCTGGGAGACCCAGTACTTC.

The CDR3 DNA sequence: TGTGCCAGCAGCCGGGACTCCGGAAACACCATATATTTT. It is translated as CASSRDSGNTIYF. The V call is TRBV16, the J call TRBJ1-3; possibly TRBD1 for D (5 bases). V was clipped by 4 bases and J by 4 bases, with 8 bases between them. This CDR3 contains 13 residues. Germline loops: CDR1 KGHSY, CDR2 FQNENV.

The chain joins TRBV7-9 to TRBJ1-2, with 11 bases identical to TRBD1. Germline assignment: CDR1 SEHNR and CDR2 FQNEAQ (reference sequence). This CDR3 comprises 14 residues. The V gene end was trimmed by 5 bases and the J gene end by 3 bases; junction bases not matched to a gene: 2. The CDR3 nucleotides are TGTGCCAGCAGCCGGACAGGGGGCCACTATGGCTACACCTTC. This gives the protein CASSRTGGHYGYTF. The entire variable domain, with the rest obtained from reference TRBV7-9 and TRBJ1-2, is as follows: DTGVSQNPRHKITKRGQNVTFRCDPISEHNRLYWYRQTLGQGPEFLTYFQNEAQLEKSRLLSDRFSAERPKGSFSTLEIQRTEQGDSAMYLCASSRTGGHYGYTFGSGTRLTVV.

The V gene is TRBV11-3, the J gene TRBJ2-3, with TRBD2 identical over 8 bases. Germline V gene lookup returns CDR1 SGHNT and CDR2 YENEEA. V lost 0 bases to trimming and J lost 6 bases; unmatched junction nucleotides: 8. This CDR3 has 16 residues. CDR3 in amino acids: CASSLDVAGGGDTQYF. The DNA for the CDR3 is TGTGCCAGCAGCTTAGACGTGGCGGGGGGTGGGGATACGCAGTATTTT.